Sequencing of this TCR beta chain was carried out in a study of OX40 agonist ivuxolimab in advanced cancers. TCRdb's copy holds only in-frame clones and misses some; the assay was immunoSEQ multiplex PCR. The table shows tens of thousands of clones, with around 93% occurring only once. CDR3 size: 14 residues. CDR1 and CDR2 from the germline V gene are KGHSH and LQKENI. With V trimmed by 3 bases and J by 2 bases, 1 base remained unmatched. The TCR sequence derives from an adult with an advanced solid tumor such as melanoma, head and neck, liver or kidney cancer. The rearrangement links TRBV18 to TRBJ1-5, with 7 positions matching TRBD1. The sequencing used CD4+ or CD8+ T cells sorted from blood, collected in a trial of the OX40 agonist ivuxolimab. In DNA form, the CDR3 reads TGTGCCAGCTCACCTACAGGGGGCAATCAGCCCCAGCATTTT. It translates to CASSPTGGNQPQHF.